The entry below gives a single T cell receptor beta chain sequence along with its context. Its antigen remains unidentified. Then a second PCR, running about 6 to 11 cycles, was carried out with a sample-barcoded 5' primer and a J-beta primer mix. Carrying 12 random nucleotides, a template-switch adaptor labeled each individual cDNA molecule. TCRdb passed the 5' RACE reads through MiXCR, listing each CDR3 protein once. The data hold about 1.6 million distinct CDR3 sequences, with about 35% observed a single time. The sample is drawn from a study of blood T cells in healthy people across ages. Notes on the study in general: Researchers deemed the diversity estimates from one million T cells underestimates. Age advanced and TCR beta diversity per million T cells fell, roughly linearly.

Trimming shortened V by 0 bases and J by 5 bases, and 14 bases separated the two germline ends. The CDR3 sequence is 15 residues long. Germline lookup yields CDR1 KGHSH and CDR2 LQKENI. The V call is TRBV18, the J call TRBJ2-7; D unclear. Sequencing used blood. The receptor was isolated from a woman in her 30s in good health. CDR3: CASSPPVGLYDEQYF. CDR3 nucleotides: TGTGCCAGCTCACCACCGGTTGGGCTGTATGACGAGCAGTACTTC. The full variable domain, with the rest looked up from reference TRBV18 and TRBJ2-7, is NAGVMQNPRHLVRRRGQEARLRCSPMKGHSHVYWYRQLPEEGLKFMVYLQKENIIDESGMPKERFSAEFPKEGPSILRIQQVVRGDSAAYFCASSPPVGLYDEQYFGPGTRLTVT.